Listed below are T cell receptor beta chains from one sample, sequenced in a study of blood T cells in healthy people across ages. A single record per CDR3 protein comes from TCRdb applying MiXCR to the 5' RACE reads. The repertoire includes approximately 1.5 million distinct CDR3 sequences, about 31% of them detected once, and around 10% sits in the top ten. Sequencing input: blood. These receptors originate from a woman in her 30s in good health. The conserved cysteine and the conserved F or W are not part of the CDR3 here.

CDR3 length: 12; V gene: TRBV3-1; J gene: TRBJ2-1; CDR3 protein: ASSQAGATSAQF
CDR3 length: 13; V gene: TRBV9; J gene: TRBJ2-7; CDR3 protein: ASSSTSGFIYEQY
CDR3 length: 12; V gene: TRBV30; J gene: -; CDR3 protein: AWSAVGQGGEQY
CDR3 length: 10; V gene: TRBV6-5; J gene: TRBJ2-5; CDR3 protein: ASGSPRGTQY
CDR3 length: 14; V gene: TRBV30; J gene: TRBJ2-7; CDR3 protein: AWILQGPPRGNEQY
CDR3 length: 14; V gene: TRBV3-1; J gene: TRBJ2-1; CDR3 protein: ASSQGERRTYGEQF
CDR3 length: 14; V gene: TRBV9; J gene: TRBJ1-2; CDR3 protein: ASSVGQGRSNYGYT
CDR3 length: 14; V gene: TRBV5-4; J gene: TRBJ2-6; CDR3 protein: ASSLGRDSGANVLT
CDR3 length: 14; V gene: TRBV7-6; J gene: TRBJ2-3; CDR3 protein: ASSTILAGVSSTQY
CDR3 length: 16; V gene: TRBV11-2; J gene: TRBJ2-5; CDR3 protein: ASSLESGLAGVGETQY
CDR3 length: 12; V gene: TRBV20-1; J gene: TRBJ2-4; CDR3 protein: SAIPRVAKNIQY
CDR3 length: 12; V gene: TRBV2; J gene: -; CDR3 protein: ASTETGGFGEQY
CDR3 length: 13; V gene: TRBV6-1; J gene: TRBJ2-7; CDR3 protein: ASSESSGPWSEQY
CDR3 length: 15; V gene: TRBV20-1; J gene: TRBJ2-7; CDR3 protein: SAREPGLAGGPYEQY
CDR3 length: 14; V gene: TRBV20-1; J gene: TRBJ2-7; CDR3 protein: SARDLVAGGPYEQY
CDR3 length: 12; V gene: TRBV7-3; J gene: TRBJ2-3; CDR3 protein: ASSLTYAGDTQY
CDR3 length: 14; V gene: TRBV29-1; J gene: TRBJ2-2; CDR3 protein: SVNAGTGVNTGELF
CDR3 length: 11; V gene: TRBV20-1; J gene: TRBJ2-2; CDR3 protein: SAQTGGPGELF
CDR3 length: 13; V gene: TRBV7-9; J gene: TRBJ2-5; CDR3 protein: ASSPRWGPWETQY
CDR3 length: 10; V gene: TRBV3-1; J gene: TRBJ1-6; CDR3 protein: ASSLGRDRIH
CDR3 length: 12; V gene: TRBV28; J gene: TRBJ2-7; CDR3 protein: ASRIGGQGHEQY
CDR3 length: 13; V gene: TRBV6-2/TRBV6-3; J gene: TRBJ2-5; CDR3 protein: ASSFQRGEQETQY
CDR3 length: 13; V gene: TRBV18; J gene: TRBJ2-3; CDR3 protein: ASSRSGGYTDTQY
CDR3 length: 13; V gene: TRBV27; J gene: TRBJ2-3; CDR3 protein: ASSLARSSTDTQY
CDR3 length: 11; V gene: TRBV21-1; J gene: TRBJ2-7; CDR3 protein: ASNKGRYHEQY
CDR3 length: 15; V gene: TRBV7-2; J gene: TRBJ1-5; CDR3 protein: ASSLTPGPYSNQPQH
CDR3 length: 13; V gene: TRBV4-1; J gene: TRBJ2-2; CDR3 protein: ASSQVFSGTGELF
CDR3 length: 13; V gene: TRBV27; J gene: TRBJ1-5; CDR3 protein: ASSTLGPENQPQH
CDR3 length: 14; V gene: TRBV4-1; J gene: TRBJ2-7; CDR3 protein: ASSLSRQAASYEQY
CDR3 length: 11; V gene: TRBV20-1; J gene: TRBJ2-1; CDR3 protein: SAREAGYNEQF
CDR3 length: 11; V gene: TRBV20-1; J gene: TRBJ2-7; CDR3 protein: SATTSGGDEQY